The 5 T cell receptor beta chains reported below all come from one sample, sequenced in a study of blood T cell repertoires in COVID-19. Sequencing used immunoSEQ multiplex PCR; TCRdb keeps in-frame clones, though not all of them. The sample lists over 200,000 clones, 88% occurring once. The sequencing input was peripheral blood. These receptors were obtained from a woman aged 60-70 years with acute or convalescent COVID-19.

The rearrangement links TRBV7-6 to TRBJ2-3, with 14 bases matching TRBD2. CDR1 SGHVS and CDR2 FNYEAQ come from the germline V gene. Trimming took 5 bases from V and 3 from J; bases not matched to a gene: 7. The CDR3 covers 17 residues. The CDR3 spells CASSHGTSGSRTDTQYF. Here the CDR3 DNA reads TGTGCCAGCAGCCACGGGACTAGCGGGAGTAGAACAGATACGCAGTATTTT. The full variable domain, in which reference TRBV7-6 and TRBJ2-3 provide the parts outside the CDR3, is GAGVSQSPRYKVTKRGQDVALRCDPISGHVSLYWYRQALGQGPEFLTYFNYEAQQDKSGLPNDRFSAERPEGSISTLTIQRTEQRDSAMYRCASSHGTSGSRTDTQYFGPGTRLTVL.

V gene TRBV5-6 combines with J gene TRBJ1-4; 7 bases align to TRBD1. V lost 5 bases, J lost 7 bases, and 5 bases stayed unmatched. Germline V lookup: CDR1 SGHDT, CDR2 YYEEEE. The CDR3 is 13 residues long. The CDR3 reads CASRNRGGEKLFF. The CDR3 region has the DNA TGTGCCAGCAGAAACAGGGGTGGTGAAAAACTGTTTTTT.

This chain joins TRBV7-9 and TRBJ1-3, with no clear D. This CDR3 is 17 amino acids long. V lost 5 bases and J lost 2, with 19 bases in between. Germline-derived CDR1 and CDR2 are SEHNR and FQNEAQ (reference sequence). The CDR3 DNA follows: TGTGCCAGCAGCGTCCCCGGAGCGGGTCGAGCTGGAAACACCATATATTTT. Protein sequence: CASSVPGAGRAGNTIYF.

The rearrangement uses TRBV5-4 and TRBJ2-7, with 10 positions matching TRBD2. The CDR3 has 13 residues. Germline-derived CDR1 and CDR2 are SGHNT and YYREEE (reference sequence). V lost 4 bases and J lost 4; bases outside the gene matches: 2. The CDR3: CASSPSGSYEQYF. CDR3 in DNA: TGTGCCAGCAGCCCTAGCGGGAGTTACGAGCAGTACTTC. Variable domain in full (rest from reference TRBV5-4 and TRBJ2-7): ETGVTQSPTHLIKTRGQQVTLRCSSQSGHNTVSWYQQALGQGPQFIFQYYREEENGRGNFPPRFSGLQFPNYSSELNVNALELDDSALYLCASSPSGSYEQYFGPGTRLTVT.

The chain couples TRBV9 to TRBJ2-5; 9 positions agree with TRBD1. The J segment lost 4 bases and the V segment lost 0 bases, leaving 7 bases of the junction unmatched. This CDR3 comprises 16 residues. CDR1 is SGDLS, CDR2 YYNGEE, per germline. The CDR3 spells CASSVGGQGSRETQYF. The CDR3 bases are TGTGCCAGCAGCGTAGGGGGACAGGGAAGTAGAGAGACCCAGTACTTC.